The source of this TCR beta chain is a study of cytomegalovirus exposure and HLA in healthy donors. About the research overall: Samples from HLA-typed donors yielded around 79 million unique TCRs in an early data release. General observations from the study: Testing in vitro showed three CMV-associated chains specific for CMV antigens. Associated with HLA alleles at 0.05 false discovery rate in a later analysis were some 18,000 TCR beta sequences. The presence/absence work took it that sequencing depth was about the same across donors.

Worth noting for this clone: Its specificity is unknown.

The PCR made use of 60 Vbeta and 13 Jbeta primers. Data came from immunoSEQ multiplex PCR; TCRdb stores just in-frame clones and leaves some out. Of under 150,000 clones in the sample, around 63% were seen once. This CDR3 comprises 14 residues. V was pared by 4 bases and J by 3 bases, with 14 bases between. Germline V gene sequence: CDR1 SGHRS, CDR2 YFSETQ. The rearrangement uses TRBV5-1 and TRBJ2-7; a possible D gene is TRBD1 (5 bases). The TCR was taken from a man between 40 and 49 years old in good health and CMV-seropositive. The specimen sequenced was PBMCs. CDR3 sequence: CASSGETESYEQYF. The CDR3 bases are TGCGCCAGCAGCGGCGAGACAGAGAGCTACGAGCAGTACTTC.